This TCR beta chain emerged from a study of early T cells in non-severe SARS-CoV-2 infection. Overall study: With bulk RNA from unsorted whole blood as input, sequencing yielded unpaired chains.

CDR1 and CDR2 (germline): MNHNY, SVGAGI (reference sequence). Trimming removed 2 bases at V and 5 bases at J, with 6 bases between. This CDR3 comprises 12 residues. The table lists this clonotype with many counts. TCRdb processed the 5' RACE reads anew with MiXCR; each CDR3 protein has one entry. Of more than 20,000 distinct CDR3 sequences listed, 4.5% were seen once; the top ten hold about 20%. The V and J genes are TRBV6-6 and TRBJ2-5; no clear D. This clonotype was sampled from an adult who was a healthcare worker with PCR-confirmed SARS-CoV-2 infection or an uninfected control (not recorded which). The sequenced sample consisted of whole blood. CDR3 region: CASSYAAETQYF. CDR3 bases: TGTGCCAGCAGTTACGCCGCGGAGACCCAGTACTTC.